Detailed here is one TCR beta chain. Method: immunoSEQ multiplex PCR; TCRdb's copy keeps in-frame clones and lacks some. The sample carries about 200,000 clones, 82% recorded once. The data stem from a study of blood T cell repertoires in COVID-19. Those enrolled in Seattle joined during active infection and were followed longitudinally afterward. Germline V lookup: CDR1 KGHDR, CDR2 SFDVKD. Trimming cost V 12 bases and J 6 bases, with 13 bases left between them. CDR3 length: 11 residues. The V call is TRBV24-1, the J call TRBJ1-1; the D gene is possibly TRBD1 (5 bases). Material: peripheral blood. The source of this sequence is a woman older than 75 with COVID-19, enrolled during active disease. The CDR3 DNA follows: TGTGCCTCTATCCAGGGCGCTGAAGCTTTCTTT. Its protein product is CASIQGAEAFF.